The rows below give T cell receptor beta chains drawn from one sample of a study of T cell repertoires in cytomegalovirus infection. TCRdb re-called the reads through MiXCR, storing one row per CDR3 protein. The top ten clones hold roughly an eighth of a sample with 350,000 to 500,000 distinct CDR3 sequences, 31% of them seen once. What was sequenced was PBMCs. The source of these receptors is a human donor in good health (CMV status not recorded). Some clones in this sample may be carry-over from other donors' samples. Each CDR3 is given with its conserved first and last residue. D genes are given only for firm matches. Clone size is given for some rows only: seen once, a few or many times, or a class if the clone is expanded.

V	size	D	J	DNA	CDR3
TRBV6-2/TRBV6-3	few	.	TRBJ2-7	TGTGCCAGCACTCCGTCCCTCGGCGGGGGCTTTTCCTACGAGCAGTACTTC	CASTPSLGGGFSYEQYF
TRBV7-2	many	.	TRBJ1-2	TGTGCCAGCAGCTTACGGTTTAACTATGGCTACACCTTC	CASSLRFNYGYTF
TRBV24-1	.	TRBD2	TRBJ2-1	TGTGCCACCAGTGATTTCTCGCGGGGGGGCCTGGACAATGAGCAGTTCTTC	CATSDFSRGGLDNEQFF
TRBV19	few	TRBD1	TRBJ2-7	TGTGCCAGTAGTACCGGGACAGTCTTTCCCTACGAGCAGTACTTC	CASSTGTVFPYEQYF
TRBV7-6	once	TRBD1	TRBJ1-4	TGTGCTAGCAGCCCCGGGACAGGGAAGGGTGAAAAACTGTTTTTT	CASSPGTGKGEKLFF
TRBV6-6	.	.	TRBJ1-1	TGTGCCAGCAGTCCAAGGGGGGGTAGGCCTGAAGCTTTCTTT	CASSPRGGRPEAFF
TRBV6-1	.	.	TRBJ2-3	TGTGCCAGCAGTGGGGCAGGAGAACTTTTTATATCAGATACGCAGTATTTT	CASSGAGELFISDTQYF
TRBV7-9	.	.	TRBJ1-6	TGTGCCAGCAGCCCGTCTGGGGGAATTAATTCACCCCTCCACTTT	CASSPSGGINSPLHF
TRBV5-6	few	TRBD1	TRBJ2-2	TGTGCCAGCAGCCTAGGGACAGTCGGGGAGCTGTTTTTT	CASSLGTVGELFF
TRBV18	few	.	TRBJ1-5	TGTGCCAGCTCACCAGGGATCGGTCAGCCCCAGCATTTT	CASSPGIGQPQHF
TRBV28	.	.	TRBJ2-7	TGTGCCATCGCGAGGGACTCCTACGAGCAGTACTTC	CAIARDSYEQYF
TRBV5-1	.	.	TRBJ1-1	TGCGCCAGCAGCTTGGACGGGGATGGAGCTTTCTTT	CASSLDGDGAFF
TRBV7-9	few	.	TRBJ1-1	TGTGCCAGCAGCCGAGGACCTTCGGGTGCTTTCTTT	CASSRGPSGAFF
TRBV4-3	.	TRBD2	TRBJ2-3	TGCGCCAGCAGCCAAGATGGTGCTAGCGGCGATAGCACAGATACGCAGTATTTT	CASSQDGASGDSTDTQYF
TRBV4-2	few	TRBD1	TRBJ1-5	TGTGCCAGCAGCCAAGAAGACAGGGAGGGCAATCAGCCCCAGCATTTT	CASSQEDREGNQPQHF
TRBV7-9	.	.	TRBJ1-1	TGTGCCAGCAGCTTAGAAGGAGGTCCCCCGCGGACTGAAGCTTTCTTT	CASSLEGGPPRTEAFF
TRBV4-1	.	.	TRBJ1-1	TGCGCCAGCAGCCTGAACCGAATGAACACTGAAGCTTTCTTT	CASSLNRMNTEAFF
TRBV6-1	many	.	TRBJ1-1	TGTGCCAGCAGTGCAGGGGCTACGAACACTGAAGCTTTCTTT	CASSAGATNTEAFF
TRBV5-1	few	TRBD1	TRBJ2-7	TGCGCCAGCAGCTTGATCTCCGGGGACAGGGTGTACTACGAGCAGTACTTC	CASSLISGDRVYYEQYF
TRBV4-3	.	.	TRBJ2-7	TGCGCCAGCAGCCAAGTTCGGGGAGTCTACGAGCAGTACTTC	CASSQVRGVYEQYF
TRBV29-1	few	.	TRBJ2-2	TGCAGCGTTGAGGCCAATGGAGTCGGGGAGCTGTTTTTT	CSVEANGVGELFF
TRBV12-3/TRBV12-4	many	TRBD2	TRBJ2-1	TGTGCCAGCAGTCGGCTAGCGGGAGCTTACAATGAGCAGTTCTTC	CASSRLAGAYNEQFF
TRBV7-8	many	.	TRBJ1-2	TGTGCCAGCAGCGACCATACGTCAGGGGTGACTGGCTACACCTTC	CASSDHTSGVTGYTF
TRBV7-9	.	TRBD1	TRBJ1-2	TGTGCCAGCAGCTTGGGACAGGGAGTCAATTATGGCTACACCTTC	CASSLGQGVNYGYTF
TRBV6-1	.	.	TRBJ2-3	TGTGCTCCGCGTTTTAGCGTCGAGGCGGGGCCTTTT	CAPRFSVEAGPF
TRBV28	.	TRBD1	TRBJ1-5	TGTGCCAGCAGTTTTCCGGGACAGGGGGTCGGCAATCAGCCCCAGCATTTT	CASSFPGQGVGNQPQHF
TRBV19	few	.	TRBJ2-7	TGTGCCAGTAGTATAGTTAAGCCAGGGCCGTCCTACGAGCAGTACTTC	CASSIVKPGPSYEQYF
TRBV7-2	many	TRBD2	TRBJ2-5	TGTGCCAGCAGCCCAAGCCGGGGGGGGGAGACCCAGTACTTC	CASSPSRGGETQYF
TRBV7-2	many	.	TRBJ1-1	TGTGCCAGCAGCTACAAGGCAGGGGCGAACACTGAAGCTTTCTTT	CASSYKAGANTEAFF
TRBV7-9	.	.	TRBJ2-7	TGTGCCAGCAGCCCCCTAGGACAGTCCTACGAGCAGTACTTC	CASSPLGQSYEQYF
TRBV20-1	.	TRBD1	TRBJ2-7	TGCAGTGCCCCAAGACAGGGGATCTACGAGCAGTACTTC	CSAPRQGIYEQYF
TRBV2	.	.	TRBJ1-2	TGTGCCAGCAGTCCGGTCGTCGCCTATGGCTACACCTTC	CASSPVVAYGYTF
TRBV6-1	.	.	TRBJ2-2	TGTGCCAGCTGCGAGGGGCCGGACACCGGGGAGCTGTTTTTT	CASCEGPDTGELFF
TRBV14	.	.	TRBJ2-1	TGTGCCAGCAGTCCGACAGTGGGGACGAGTGAGCAGTTCTTC	CASSPTVGTSEQFF
TRBV7-2	many	.	TRBJ1-2	TGTGCCAGCAGCTTCGACACAACTAACTATGGCTACACCTTC	CASSFDTTNYGYTF
TRBV19	few	TRBD1	TRBJ1-1	TGTGCCAGTAGTATTGGACAGGAGAACACTGAAGCTTTCTTT	CASSIGQENTEAFF
TRBV4-3	few	TRBD2	TRBJ2-3	TGCGCCAGCAGCCAGGATGCTAGCGGGGGGGCGTCAGATACGCAGTATTTT	CASSQDASGGASDTQYF
TRBV10-3	.	TRBD1	TRBJ1-1	TGTGCCATCAGCCGGACAGGGGGCACTGAAGCTTTCTTT	CAISRTGGTEAFF
TRBV12-3/TRBV12-4	few	.	TRBJ1-1	TGTGCCAGCAGTTTAGGGGGAAACAGGGTGATGGGCACTGAAGCTTTCTTT	CASSLGGNRVMGTEAFF
TRBV10-3	.	TRBD1	TRBJ2-7	TGTGCCATCAGACCGGGACAGGGTTCCTACGAGCAGTACTTC	CAIRPGQGSYEQYF
TRBV11-2	.	.	TRBJ2-7	TGTGCCAGCAGCCCACAGAGCTCCTACGAGCAGTACTTC	CASSPQSSYEQYF
TRBV4-2	few	.	TRBJ2-7	TGTGCCAGCAGCCAAGACAGTTGGGGGGAGCAGTACTTC	CASSQDSWGEQYF
TRBV3-1	.	.	TRBJ1-5	TGTGCCAGCAGCTGGACGAGCAATCAGCCCCAGCATTTT	CASSWTSNQPQHF
TRBV4-1	.	TRBD2	TRBJ2-4	TGCGCCAGCAGCCAAGATTTTAGCGGGGATCTAAACATTCAGTACTTC	CASSQDFSGDLNIQYF
TRBV6-1	few	.	TRBJ1-3	TGTGCCAGCAGTGAAGGTCTGCTCTCTCCAATCCCCATATATTTT	CASSEGLLSPIPIYF
TRBV11-3	.	TRBD2	TRBJ2-1	TGTGCCAGCAGCGCTCGCACTAGCGCCTCCCGGGGGACCAACAATGAGCAGTTCTTC	CASSARTSASRGTNNEQFF
TRBV28	.	.	TRBJ2-3	TGTGCCAGCAGTTTGGGACATACGCAGTATTTT	CASSLGHTQYF
TRBV6-1	few	.	TRBJ2-5	TGTGCCAGCAGTGTGTACGGGGTTGAGACCCAGTACTTC	CASSVYGVETQYF
TRBV7-9	.	.	TRBJ2-7	TGTGCCAGCAGCTTAGGAGTCACATCCGAGCAGTACTTC	CASSLGVTSEQYF
TRBV5-6	once	.	TRBJ2-6	TGTGCCAGCAGCGTATGGGGTTCTGGGGCCAACGTCCTGACTTTC	CASSVWGSGANVLTF
TRBV7-8	.	TRBD2	TRBJ2-1	TGTGCCAGCAGCTTGACTAGCGGGGGGCCTAACAATGAGCAGTTCTTC	CASSLTSGGPNNEQFF
TRBV12-3/TRBV12-4	.	TRBD1	TRBJ2-7	TGTGCCAGCAGTGCGACAGGGGGCGAGCAGTACTTC	CASSATGGEQYF